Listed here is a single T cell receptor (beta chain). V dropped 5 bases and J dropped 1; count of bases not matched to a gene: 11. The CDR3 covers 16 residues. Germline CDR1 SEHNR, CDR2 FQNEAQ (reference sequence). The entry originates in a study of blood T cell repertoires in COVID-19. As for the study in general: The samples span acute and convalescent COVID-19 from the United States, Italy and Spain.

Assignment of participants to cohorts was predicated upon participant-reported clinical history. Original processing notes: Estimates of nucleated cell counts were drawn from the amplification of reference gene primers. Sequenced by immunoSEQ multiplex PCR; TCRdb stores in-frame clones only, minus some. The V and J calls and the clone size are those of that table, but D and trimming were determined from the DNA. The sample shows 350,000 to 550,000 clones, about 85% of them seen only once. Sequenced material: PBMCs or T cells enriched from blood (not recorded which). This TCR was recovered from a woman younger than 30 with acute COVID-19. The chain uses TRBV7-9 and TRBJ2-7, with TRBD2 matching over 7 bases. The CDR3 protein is CASSTNLGGSSYEQYF. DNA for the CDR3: TGTGCCAGCAGCACCAATCTTGGCGGGAGTTCCTACGAGCAGTACTTC.